This TCR beta chain comes out of a study of Graves' ophthalmopathy and Graves' hyperthyroidism. Study observations and caveats: Stable hyperthyroidism and ophthalmopathy were told apart by a 13-signature model, which achieved around 90% sensitivity and 65% to 83% specificity.

This clonotype was recorded at least ten times. What it recognizes is unknown. A read error is possible here, since a much larger clone lies one base away. RNA transcripts provided the template for amplifying TCR beta CDR3 regions. In the first round, RT-PCR was carried out with HTBI primers, and a multiplex PCR formed the second round. MiXCR was run by TCRdb on the multiplex PCR reads, yielding one entry per CDR3 protein. The sample includes 340,000 or so distinct CDR3 sequences, about a sixth seen only once; the top ten take 9% to 15%. Per germline, CDR1 SEHNR and CDR2 FQNEAQ (reference sequence). Trimming cost V 4 bases and J 3 bases; bases outside gene matches: 2. This CDR3 has 14 amino acids.

The sequencing input was peripheral blood. The TCR sequence derives from an adult man with Graves' ophthalmopathy. V gene TRBV7-9 combines with J gene TRBJ2-7; 11 bases agree with TRBD2. For the CDR3, the DNA is TGTGCCAGCAGCTCGGGACTAGCGGTCTACGAGCAGTACTTC. Translated, it gives CASSSGLAVYEQYF.